Following are 22 T cell receptor beta chains from one sample sequenced in a study of beta chain features in type 1 diabetes. Sequenced material consisted of expressed TCRB transcripts (all of the isolated RNA was reverse transcribed). Generated by immunoSEQ multiplex PCR, the TCRdb table keeps only in-frame clones and is missing some. The sample lists about 320,000 clones, around 13% occurring once. Specimen: central memory CD4+ T cells from blood. The receptors originated from a man aged 25 to 40 in good health.

The rearrangement links TRBV7-3 to TRBJ2-4; 8 bases are shared with TRBD1. Germline V gene sequence: CDR1 SGHTA, CDR2 FQGTGA. This CDR3 contains 16 residues. V dropped 5 bases and J dropped 2; count of bases not matched to a gene: 8. In DNA, the CDR3 is TGTGCCAGCAGCGTAAGGACAGGGCTTACCAAAAACATTCAGTACTTC. Encoded protein: CASSVRTGLTKNIQYF.

This clone turned up a few times. This sequence joins TRBV28 and TRBJ1-5; no firm D call. The CDR3 has 14 amino acids. V was trimmed by 1 base and J by 5 bases, leaving 9 bases between them. Germline values: CDR1 MDHEN, CDR2 SYDVKM. DNA for the CDR3: TGTGCCAGCAGTTTATCGGAGGTTTATCAGCCCCAGCATTTT. This sequence encodes CASSLSEVYQPQHF.

This clone was seen a handful of times. V usage is TRBV2 and J usage is TRBJ1-5, with 8 bases matching TRBD1. With V trimmed by 6 bases and J by 4 bases, 11 bases remained unmatched. The germline V gene has CDR1 SNHLY and CDR2 FYNNEI. The CDR3 runs 16 residues. The CDR3 loop is CASSPHDRGQNQPQHF. Written as DNA, the CDR3 is TGTGCCAGCAGCCCCCACGACAGGGGCCAAAATCAGCCCCAGCATTTT.

The V and J genes are TRBV5-1 and TRBJ2-1; possibly TRBD1 for D (6 bases). The CDR3 spans 17 residues. Germline values: CDR1 SGHRS, CDR2 YFSETQ. V was shortened by 3 bases and J by 3 bases, with 19 bases between the two germline ends. The CDR3 bases are TGCGCCAGCAGCTCCATGAAAGGACAGAACATCTACAATGAGCAGTTCTTC. It encodes CASSSMKGQNIYNEQFF.

In its sample, this clone was seen many times. V and J are TRBV14 and TRBJ2-2; D is unclear. The CDR3 covers 13 residues. In germline, CDR1 is SGHDN, CDR2 FVKESK. Trimming pared 7 bases from V and 4 bases from J, leaving 10 bases between. The CDR3 spells CASTHFGTGELFF. In DNA form, the CDR3 reads TGTGCCAGCACCCATTTTGGCACCGGGGAGCTGTTTTTT.

This clone was seen at least ten times. The chain carries TRBV10-3 and TRBJ2-3; D may be TRBD1 (5 bases). From germline, CDR1 is ENHRY and CDR2 SYGVKD. V gave up 2 bases and J gave up 1 base, with 7 bases separating them. The CDR3 runs to 14 residues. The CDR3 is CAISEETGTDTQYF. The CDR3 DNA follows: TGTGCCATCAGTGAGGAGACAGGCACAGATACGCAGTATTTT.

The chain links TRBV28 to TRBJ1-3, with a possible D match to TRBD1 (6 bases). In germline, CDR1 is MDHEN, CDR2 SYDVKM. Trimming removed 4 bases at V and 0 bases at J, with 13 bases between. The CDR3 is 16 residues long. The CDR3 DNA is TGTGCCAGCAGTTCCTTCAGGGGATCCTCTGGAAACACCATATATTTT. Its protein product is CASSSFRGSSGNTIYF.

This clone has a handful of counts. The rearrangement joins TRBV5-1 to TRBJ2-3; 9 bases map to TRBD1. The CDR3 loop spans 14 amino acids. Germline CDR1 and CDR2: SGHRS and YFSETQ. Unmatched junction bases numbered 2, after V lost 3 bases and J lost 3 bases. In nucleotides, the CDR3 is TGCGCCAGCAGCTCGACAGGGGGGACAGATACGCAGTATTTT. Its protein product is CASSSTGGTDTQYF.

A few counts support this clone. This chain uses TRBV6-1 with TRBJ2-1; no reliable D call. Germline lookup yields CDR1 MNHNS and CDR2 SASEGT. The CDR3 runs 14 residues. V was trimmed by 6 bases and J by 2 bases, leaving 11 bases between them. CDR3 sequence (DNA): TGTGCCAGCAGGGGCCTTCAAACCTACAATGAGCAGTTCTTC. Protein product: CASRGLQTYNEQFF.

V is TRBV7-2 and J is TRBJ2-7; D may be TRBD1 (6 bases). V lost 2 bases to trimming and J lost 2 bases, with 13 bases between them. The germline gives CDR1 SGHTA, CDR2 FQGNSA. This CDR3 has 15 amino acids. The CDR3 sequence is CASSLQGSLTYEQYV. Here the CDR3 DNA reads TGTGCCAGCAGCTTACAGGGGAGTTTAACCTACGAGCAGTACGTC.

This clone was recorded a few times. This could be a read error, since a much larger clone is one nucleotide away. At the DNA level, this CDR3 is encoded by other sequences in the same sample as well. The V and J genes are TRBV7-2 and TRBJ2-3; D is undetermined. CDR3 length: 12 residues. V was pared by 4 bases and J by 0 bases, with 2 bases between. CDR1 is SGHTA, CDR2 FQGNSA, per germline. CDR3 in amino acids: CASSSSTDTQYF. The CDR3, as DNA: TGTGCCAGCAGCTCCAGCACAGATACGCAGTATTTT.

The rearrangement uses TRBV4-3 and TRBJ2-6; D is unresolved. This CDR3 is built from 14 residues. Between the trimmed V and J ends, which lost 3 bases and 3 bases, there was a span of 6 bases. Germline V CDR1 and CDR2: LGHNA, YSLEER. For the CDR3, the DNA is TGCGCCAGCAGCCAGAACCGTGGGGCCAACGTCCTGACTTTC. It encodes CASSQNRGANVLTF.

This clone was picked up a small number of times. The J gene is TRBJ2-3, the V gene TRBV12-2; TRBD2 is taken as the D call from the table, unchecked against the DNA. TRBV12-2 is given as a pseudogene. This CDR3 region has 15 residues. The CDR3 DNA sequence: TGTGCAAGTCGTCCCGCGGGGTTCAGCACAGATACGCAGTATTTT. Its translation: CASRPAGFSTDTQYF.

In this sample, this clone turned up many times. V and J are TRBV9 and TRBJ1-5; TRBD1 is a possible D gene (6 bases). The CDR3 spans 16 residues. Between the trimmed V and J ends, which lost 2 bases and 4 bases, there was a span of 16 bases. Germline CDR1 reads SGDLS; CDR2 reads YYNGEE. The CDR3 bases are TGTGCCAGCAGCGTCGGTAGTGACAGGTGGAATCAGCCCCAGCATTTT. It translates to CASSVGSDRWNQPQHF.

The chain's CDR3 is CASRVQSSSYEQYF. The CDR3 DNA reads TGCGCCAGCAGGGTACAGAGCAGCTCCTACGAGCAGTACTTC. J is TRBJ2-7 and V is TRBV5-1; D remains unclear. Trimming shortened V by 5 bases and J by 0 bases, and 12 bases separated the two germline ends. Per germline, CDR1 SGHRS and CDR2 YFSETQ. The CDR3 sequence is 14 residues long.

The genes are TRBV5-4 and TRBJ2-3; TRBD2 is a possible D gene (6 bases). The CDR3 extends over 15 amino acids. Germline V gives CDR1 SGHNT, CDR2 YYREEE (reference sequence). V gave up 0 bases and J gave up 1 base, with 9 bases separating them. CDR3: CASSLAGTRTDTQYF. Written as DNA, the CDR3 is TGTGCCAGCAGCTTGGCCGGGACTCGCACAGATACGCAGTATTTT. The full variable domain, in which reference TRBV5-4 and TRBJ2-3 provide the parts outside the CDR3, is ETGVTQSPTHLIKTRGQQVTLRCSSQSGHNTVSWYQQALGQGPQFIFQYYREEENGRGNFPPRFSGLQFPNYSSELNVNALELDDSALYLCASSLAGTRTDTQYFGPGTRLTVL.

This clone was counted a few times. The CDR3 DNA reads TGTGCCAGCAGTTTTAGCGGGACGGAGACCCAGTACTTC. Translated, it gives CASSFSGTETQYF. The chain couples TRBV7-7 to TRBJ2-5; 8 nucleotides align to TRBD2. The V gene end was trimmed by 6 bases and the J gene end by 5 bases; junction bases not matched to a gene: 5. The CDR3 spans 13 residues. The V gene's germline CDR1 is SSHAT and CDR2 FNYEAQ (reference sequence).

This clone came up a few times. The CDR3 nucleotides read TGTGCCATCAGTGAGTCGGCAGGGGGGCACTATGGCTACACCTTC. Protein sequence: CAISESAGGHYGYTF. The chain carries TRBV10-3 and TRBJ1-2; the match to TRBD1 covers 7 bases. CDR1 is ENHRY and CDR2 is SYGVKD in the germline V gene. V was clipped by 0 bases and J by 3 bases; unmatched bases: 4. The CDR3 loop spans 15 amino acids.

The chain is built from TRBV6-5 and TRBJ1-2; D call uncertain. CDR1 and CDR2 from the germline V gene are MNHEY and SVGAGI. The CDR3 extends over 13 amino acids. V was cut by 7 bases and J by 0 bases, with 9 bases left in between. The CDR3 here is CASKSHSNYGYTF. The CDR3 nucleotides are TGTGCCAGCAAAAGTCATTCTAACTATGGCTACACCTTC.

The gene calls are TRBV10-3 and TRBJ2-7; D might be TRBD1 (6 bases). The V gene lost 10 bases and the J gene lost 6 bases, with 28 bases spanning the gap. CDR1 and CDR2 (germline): ENHRY, SYGVKD. This CDR3 comprises 16 residues. In nucleotides, the CDR3 is TGTGCCAGCAGACCTCCGGGACAATTCCCTCCGGTCGAGCAGTACTTC. Residues: CASRPPGQFPPVEQYF.

This chain connects TRBV6-5 to TRBJ1-2, with D possibly being TRBD1 (5 bases). The CDR3 is 12 amino acids. V was pared by 4 bases and J by 10 bases, with 13 bases between. The germline gives CDR1 MNHEY, CDR2 SVGAGI. CDR3 protein: CASSSGPGTYTF. In DNA form, the CDR3 reads TGTGCCAGCAGTTCTGGGCCTGGGACCTACACCTTC.

This chain joins TRBV4-3 and TRBJ1-1, with 7 bases identical to TRBD1. The germline CDR1 and CDR2 sequences are LGHNA and YSLEER. This CDR3 has 15 residues. V shed 1 base and J 4 bases; nucleotides not matched to a gene: 6. Here the CDR3 DNA reads TGCGCCAGCAGCCAAGCGACAGGGTTGAGCACTGAAGCTTTCTTT. It specifies CASSQATGLSTEAFF.